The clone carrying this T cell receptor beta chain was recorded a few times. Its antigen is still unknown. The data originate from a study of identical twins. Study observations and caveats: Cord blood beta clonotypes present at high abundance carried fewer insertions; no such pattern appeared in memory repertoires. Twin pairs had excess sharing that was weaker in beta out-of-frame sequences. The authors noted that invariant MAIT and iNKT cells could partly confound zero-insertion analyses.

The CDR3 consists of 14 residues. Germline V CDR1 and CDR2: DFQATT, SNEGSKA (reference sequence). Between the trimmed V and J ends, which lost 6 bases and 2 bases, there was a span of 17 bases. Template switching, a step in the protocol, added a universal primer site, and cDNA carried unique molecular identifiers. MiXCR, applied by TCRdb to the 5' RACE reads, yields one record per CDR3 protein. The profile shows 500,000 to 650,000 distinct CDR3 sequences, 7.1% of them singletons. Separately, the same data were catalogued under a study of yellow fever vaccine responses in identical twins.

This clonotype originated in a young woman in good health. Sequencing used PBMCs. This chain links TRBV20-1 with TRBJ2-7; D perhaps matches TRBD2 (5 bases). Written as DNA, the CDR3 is TGCAGTGCCCCGACCGAGCGGACCGCCTACGAGCAGTACTTC. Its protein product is CSAPTERTAYEQYF.